The 10 T cell receptor beta chains below were found in one sample sequenced in a study of blood T cell repertoires in COVID-19. Clones were read by immunoSEQ multiplex PCR, and TCRdb kept only the in-frame ones, dropping some. The sample has 95,000 to 150,000 clones, 80% seen once. Sequencing input: peripheral blood. These receptors came from a human donor in a cohort sampled during active COVID-19.

The V call is TRBV19, the J call TRBJ2-1; 7 bases are shared with TRBD2. Germline V gene sequence: CDR1 LNHDA, CDR2 SQIVND (reference sequence). V dropped 2 bases and J dropped 5; count of bases not matched to a gene: 3. The CDR3 length is 14 residues. CDR3 coding DNA: TGTGCCAGTAGTATAACTAGCGACCACAATGAGCAGTTCTTC. Translating gives CASSITSDHNEQFF.

The J gene is TRBJ2-3, the V gene TRBV5-1; 10 bases line up with TRBD2. This CDR3 spans 15 amino acids. V lost 4 bases, J lost 3 bases, and 5 bases stayed unmatched. Germline V gene data show CDR1 as SGHRS and CDR2 as YFSETQ. The CDR3: CASSRSSGSTDTQYF. CDR3 in DNA: TGCGCCAGCAGCCGGTCTAGCGGGAGTACAGATACGCAGTATTTT.

J is TRBJ1-6 and V is TRBV10-3; TRBD1 agrees at 9 bases. CDR3 length: 15 amino acids. Germline V CDR1 and CDR2: ENHRY, SYGVKD. The J segment lost 10 bases and the V segment lost 1 base, leaving 5 bases of the junction unmatched. CDR3 protein: CAISEWGQGESPLHF. The DNA of the CDR3 is TGTGCCATCAGTGAGTGGGGACAGGGAGAATCACCCCTCCACTTT.

This clone is a singleton in its sample. V is TRBV9 and J is TRBJ1-1; the D is unclear. The V end lost 1 base, the J end lost 2 bases, and 12 bases lay between the germline ends. CDR3 size: 15 residues. From germline, CDR1 is SGDLS and CDR2 YYNGEE. Written as DNA, the CDR3 is TGTGCCAGCAGCGTATTGTCCACAGCAAACACTGAAGCTTTCTTT. Translating gives CASSVLSTANTEAFF.

For this clone: Within the sample, other DNA sequences also encode this same CDR3. V usage is TRBV29-1 and J usage is TRBJ2-3, with 11 positions matching TRBD1. This CDR3 comprises 14 residues. Germline CDR1 is SQVTM and CDR2 is ANQGSEA. The J segment lost 3 bases and the V segment lost 6 bases, leaving 5 bases of the junction unmatched. CDR3 bases: TGCAGCGTCGAGAGGGACAGGGGGACAGATACGCAGTATTTT. Translated, it gives CSVERDRGTDTQYF.

The chain links TRBV4-2 to TRBJ1-4; D unresolved. This CDR3 comprises 15 residues. V lost 4 bases and J lost 0, with 9 bases in between. CDR1 is LGHNA and CDR2 is YNFKEQ in the germline V gene. The chain's CDR3 is CASSPDGATNEKLFF. The CDR3 region has the DNA TGTGCCAGCAGCCCCGACGGAGCAACTAATGAAAAACTGTTTTTT.

The chain is built from TRBV19 and TRBJ2-2, with 8 bases matching TRBD1. CDR1 and CDR2 from the germline V gene are LNHDA and SQIVND (reference sequence). After removal of 5 bases from V and 1 base from J, the junction contained 3 bases not matched to a gene. The CDR3 consists of 15 residues. CDR3 in DNA: TGTGCCAGTAGTTCGGACAGGGTGAACACCGGGGAGCTGTTTTTT. Protein sequence: CASSSDRVNTGELFF.

The chain uses TRBV18 and TRBJ1-3; D call uncertain. CDR3 length equals 16 residues. Germline-derived CDR1 and CDR2 are KGHSH and LQKENI. Trimming removed 3 bases at V and 0 bases at J, with 12 bases between. DNA of the CDR3: TGTGCCAGCTCACCCGACACCCGATCCTCTGGAAACACCATATATTTT. It yields the protein CASSPDTRSSGNTIYF.

This chain connects TRBV5-1 to TRBJ2-7, with 10 bases identical to TRBD1. This CDR3 contains 16 residues. In germline, CDR1 is SGHRS, CDR2 YFSETQ. The trim removed 4 bases at V and 0 bases at J, leaving 7 bases unmatched. The CDR3 DNA reads TGCGCCAGCAGCCAGACGACAGGGGGCGTCTCCTACGAGCAGTACTTC. It yields the protein CASSQTTGGVSYEQYF.

This chain joins TRBV19 and TRBJ1-5; 10 positions agree with TRBD1. The CDR3 is 16 amino acids. Germline V gene sequence: CDR1 LNHDA, CDR2 SQIVND (reference sequence). After removal of 4 bases from V and 3 bases from J, the junction contained 6 bases not matched to a gene. CDR3 DNA: TGTGCCAGTAGTAACCCGGGACAGGGGTTCAATCAGCCCCAGCATTTT. Translating gives CASSNPGQGFNQPQHF.